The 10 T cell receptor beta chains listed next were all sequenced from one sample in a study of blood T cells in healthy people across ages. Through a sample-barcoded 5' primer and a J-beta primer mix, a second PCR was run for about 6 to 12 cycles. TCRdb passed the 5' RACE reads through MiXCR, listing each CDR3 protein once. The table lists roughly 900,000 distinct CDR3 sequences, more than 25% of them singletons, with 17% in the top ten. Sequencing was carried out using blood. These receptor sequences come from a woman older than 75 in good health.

The CDR3, as DNA: TGCGCCAGCAGCCAGGAGAAAATGGGTCAGGGTAATGAAAAACTGTTTTTT. It encodes CASSQEKMGQGNEKLFF. The genes are TRBV4-3 and TRBJ1-4, with D possibly matching TRBD1 (5 bases). Germline CDR1 and CDR2: LGHNA and YSLEER. V shed 3 bases and J shed 4 bases, with 18 bases lying between them. The CDR3 has 17 residues.

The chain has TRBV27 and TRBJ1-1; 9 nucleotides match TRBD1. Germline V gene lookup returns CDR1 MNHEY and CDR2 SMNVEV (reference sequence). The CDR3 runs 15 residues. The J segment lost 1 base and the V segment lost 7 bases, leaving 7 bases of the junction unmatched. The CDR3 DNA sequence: TGTGCCAGCACCAAAACAGGGGGCACGAACACTGAAGCTTTCTTT. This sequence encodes CASTKTGGTNTEAFF.

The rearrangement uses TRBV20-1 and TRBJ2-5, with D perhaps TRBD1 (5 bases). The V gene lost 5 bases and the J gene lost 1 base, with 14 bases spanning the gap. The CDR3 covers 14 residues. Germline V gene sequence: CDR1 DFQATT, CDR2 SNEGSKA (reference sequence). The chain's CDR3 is CSAAGSDLQETQYF. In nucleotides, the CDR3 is TGCAGTGCTGCAGGGTCCGACCTCCAAGAGACCCAGTACTTC.

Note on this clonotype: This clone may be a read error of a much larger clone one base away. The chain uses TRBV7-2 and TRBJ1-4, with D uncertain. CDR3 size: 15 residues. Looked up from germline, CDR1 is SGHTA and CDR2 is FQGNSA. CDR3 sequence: CAGRKSSMRNEKLFF. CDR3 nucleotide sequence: TGTGCCGGCAGAAAGTCATCGATGAGGAATGAAAAACTGTTTTTT.

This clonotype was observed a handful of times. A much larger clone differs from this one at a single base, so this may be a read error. The DNA for the CDR3 is TGCAGTGCTAGAGTGGCCCCTGGGGCCAACGTCCTGACTTTC. It is translated as CSARVAPGANVLTF. J is TRBJ2-6 and V is TRBV20-1; D gene uncertain. The CDR3 spans 14 residues. Germline lookup yields CDR1 DFQATT and CDR2 SNEGSKA (reference sequence). The V and J ends lost 1 base and 2 bases respectively, with 6 bases between them.

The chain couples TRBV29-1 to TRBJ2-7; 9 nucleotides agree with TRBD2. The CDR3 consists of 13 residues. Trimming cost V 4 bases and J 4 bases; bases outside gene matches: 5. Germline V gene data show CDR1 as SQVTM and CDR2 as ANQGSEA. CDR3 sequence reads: CSVALAGRYEQYF. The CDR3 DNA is TGCAGCGTTGCTCTAGCGGGAAGATACGAGCAGTACTTC.

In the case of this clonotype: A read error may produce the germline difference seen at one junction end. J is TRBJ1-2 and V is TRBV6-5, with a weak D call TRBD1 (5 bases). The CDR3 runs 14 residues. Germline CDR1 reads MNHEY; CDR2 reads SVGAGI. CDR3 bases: TGTTCCAGCACCAGGGCGGGGGGGAGCTATGGCTACACCTTC. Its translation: CSSTRAGGSYGYTF.

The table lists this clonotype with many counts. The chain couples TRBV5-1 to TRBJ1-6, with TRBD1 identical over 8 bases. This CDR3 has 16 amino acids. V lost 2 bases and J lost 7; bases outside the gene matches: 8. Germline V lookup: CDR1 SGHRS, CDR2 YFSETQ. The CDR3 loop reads CASSLNLQGVNSPLHF. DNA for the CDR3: TGCGCCAGCAGCTTAAACCTACAGGGGGTCAATTCACCCCTCCACTTT.

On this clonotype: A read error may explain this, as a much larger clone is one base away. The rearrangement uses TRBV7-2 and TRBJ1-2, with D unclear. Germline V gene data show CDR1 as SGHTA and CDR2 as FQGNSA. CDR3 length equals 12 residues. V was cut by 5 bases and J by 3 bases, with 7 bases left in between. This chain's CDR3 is CASSPADYGYTF. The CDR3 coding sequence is TGTGCCAGCAGCCCCGCCGACTATGGCTACACCTTC.

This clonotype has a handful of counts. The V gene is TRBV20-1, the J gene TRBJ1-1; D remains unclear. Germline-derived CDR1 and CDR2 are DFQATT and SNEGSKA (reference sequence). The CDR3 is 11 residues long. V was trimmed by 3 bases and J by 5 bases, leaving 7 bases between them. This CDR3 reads CSASSTTEAFF. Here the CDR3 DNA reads TGCAGTGCTAGTTCAACGACTGAAGCTTTCTTT.